The 21 T cell receptor beta chains below all came from one sample that was sequenced in a study of blood T cell repertoires in COVID-19. This table comes from immunoSEQ multiplex PCR, and its TCRdb copy is limited to in-frame clones, with some not included. The repertoire holds some 200,000 clones, with approximately 75% as singletons. The specimen was PBMCs or T cells enriched from blood (not recorded which). These receptors all come from a man in his forties who had recovered from COVID-19.

The chain uses TRBV28 and TRBJ2-7; tentatively, D is TRBD1 (6 bases). V was cut by 5 bases and J by 3 bases, with 11 bases left in between. Germline assignment: CDR1 MDHEN and CDR2 SYDVKM. The CDR3 contains 13 residues. CDR3 loop: CASSTPDSYEQYF. DNA for the CDR3: TGTGCCAGCAGTACCCCGGACAGCTACGAGCAGTACTTC.

The chain is built from TRBV19 and TRBJ2-2, with D perhaps matching TRBD1 (6 bases). Per the germline V gene, CDR1 is LNHDA and CDR2 is SQIVND (reference sequence). The germline V and J ends were trimmed by 5 bases and 6 bases, with 10 bases remaining between them. The CDR3 has 13 residues. CDR3 protein: CASSDRSPGELFF. The DNA for the CDR3 is TGTGCCAGTAGTGACAGGTCCCCCGGGGAGCTGTTTTTT.

The J gene is TRBJ2-1, the V gene TRBV10-1; 9 nucleotides align to TRBD2. The CDR3 has 14 amino acids. Looked up from germline, CDR1 is WNHNN and CDR2 is SYGVQD (reference sequence). V gave up 3 bases and J gave up 7 bases; unmatched junction bases: 4. The CDR3 loop reads CASSDGAGGNEQFF. DNA of the CDR3: TGCGCCAGCAGTGACGGGGCGGGGGGGAATGAGCAGTTCTTC.

The rearrangement joins TRBV6-5 to TRBJ1-3; the D is unclear. This CDR3 comprises 15 residues. Germline V CDR1 and CDR2: MNHEY, SVGAGI. With 7 bases removed from V and 5 bases from J, the gap between germline ends came to 18 bases. CDR3 bases: TGTGCCAGCACACCGGGTTCGGGGAGGAGAAACACCATATATTTT. It translates to CASTPGSGRRNTIYF.

V usage is TRBV5-4 and J usage is TRBJ1-1; 7 bases line up with TRBD1. The CDR3 has 14 residues. Germline-derived CDR1 and CDR2 are SGHNT and YYREEE (reference sequence). Germline trimming cut 1 base from V and 3 bases from J; bases unmatched to any gene: 3. The CDR3 region has the DNA TGTGCCAGCAGCTTGACCAGGGGGGACACTGAAGCTTTCTTT. It translates to CASSLTRGDTEAFF.

The chain combines TRBV5-1 with TRBJ1-2; 11 positions match TRBD1. The CDR3 contains 16 residues. The germline gives CDR1 SGHRS, CDR2 YFSETQ. Unmatched junction bases numbered 9, after V lost 4 bases and J lost 4 bases. This CDR3 reads CASSAGQGADSYGYTF. In DNA, the CDR3 is TGCGCCAGCAGCGCCGGACAGGGGGCTGATAGCTATGGCTACACCTTC. The full variable domain, its missing parts supplied by reference TRBV5-1 and TRBJ1-2, is KAGVTQTPRYLIKTRGQQVTLSCSPISGHRSVSWYQQTPGQGLQFLFEYFSETQRNKGNFPGRFSGRQFSNSRSEMNVSTLELGDSALYLCASSAGQGADSYGYTFGSGTRLTVV.

V gene TRBV7-8 combines with J gene TRBJ2-7; D is perhaps TRBD2 (5 bases). The V gene lost 6 bases and the J gene lost 5 bases, with 14 bases spanning the gap. Germline CDR1 and CDR2: SGHVS and FQNEAQ. The CDR3 contains 13 residues. CDR3 amino acids: CASRGRGGNEQYF. The CDR3 region has the DNA TGTGCCAGCAGGGGGAGAGGTGGGAACGAGCAGTACTTC.

The chain is built from TRBV7-9 and TRBJ1-2, with 8 bases aligning to TRBD1. Per the germline V gene, CDR1 is SEHNR and CDR2 is FQNEAQ (reference sequence). V dropped 2 bases and J dropped 13; count of bases not matched to a gene: 12. The CDR3 length is 14 residues. CDR3 region: CASSLTQGGKDCTF. As DNA, the CDR3 is TGTGCCAGCAGCTTAACACAGGGGGGAAAAGACTGCACCTTC.

The chain is built from TRBV5-1 and TRBJ1-1, with D maybe TRBD1 (6 bases). Germline V gene sequence: CDR1 SGHRS, CDR2 YFSETQ. The V end was cut by 4 bases, the J end by 3 bases, with 13 bases between. The CDR3 is made up of 14 amino acids. The CDR3 protein is CASSRGDTDTEAFF. CDR3 nucleotide sequence: TGCGCCAGCAGCCGAGGGGACACAGACACTGAAGCTTTCTTT.

This chain joins TRBV9 and TRBJ2-2; 7 nucleotides line up with TRBD1. Per germline, CDR1 SGDLS and CDR2 YYNGEE. Germline trimming cut 4 bases from V and 3 bases from J; bases unmatched to any gene: 9. The CDR3 sequence is 16 residues long. The CDR3 is CASSLRVGGDTGELFF. The CDR3 coding sequence is TGTGCCAGCAGCCTGCGTGTAGGGGGCGACACCGGGGAGCTGTTTTTT. The variable domain in full, with the rest retrieved from reference TRBV9 and TRBJ2-2, is DSGVTQTPKHLITATGQRVTLRCSPRSGDLSVYWYQQSLDQGLQFLIQYYNGEERAKGNILERFSAQQFPDLHSELNLSSLELGDSALYFCASSLRVGGDTGELFFGEGSRLTVL.

This chain links TRBV3-1 (or the pseudogene TRBV3-2) with TRBJ2-2, with 8 positions matching TRBD1. Germline values: CDR1 LGHDT, CDR2 YNNKEL (reference sequence). With V trimmed by 3 bases and J by 8 bases, 11 bases remained unmatched. The CDR3 is 16 amino acids. CDR3 in DNA: TGTGCCAGCAGCCAGCTCCTCACAGGGGGAGTGGGGGAGCTGTTTTTT. It is translated as CASSQLLTGGVGELFF.

This clone was seen a single time. The V gene is TRBV19, the J gene TRBJ2-1; maybe TRBD2 (5 bases). The ends were cut back, 8 bases at V and 0 bases at J, with 14 bases in the middle. This CDR3 spans 15 amino acids. Germline values: CDR1 LNHDA, CDR2 SQIVND (reference sequence). The CDR3 sequence is CASVLDSSSYNEQFF. The CDR3 DNA is TGTGCCAGTGTACTAGACTCGAGCTCCTACAATGAGCAGTTCTTC.

This clone was seen a handful of times. The J gene is TRBJ1-1, the V gene TRBV3-1 (or the pseudogene TRBV3-2); 7 bases line up with TRBD1. Germline trimming cut 3 bases from V and 8 bases from J; bases unmatched to any gene: 6. Germline-derived CDR1 and CDR2 are LGHDT and YNNKEL (reference sequence). The CDR3 has 13 amino acids. The CDR3 region is CASSQTGKSEAFF. In nucleotides, the CDR3 is TGTGCCAGCAGCCAGACAGGGAAGTCCGAAGCTTTCTTT.

This chain joins TRBV14 and TRBJ1-1, with TRBD1 identical over 7 bases. This CDR3 region has 14 residues. Looked up from germline, CDR1 is SGHDN and CDR2 is FVKESK. CDR3 residues: CAEGHRGWHTEAFF. In DNA, the CDR3 is TGTGCGGAGGGTCACAGGGGTTGGCACACTGAAGCTTTCTTT.

V and J are TRBV29-1 and TRBJ2-5; weak D call: TRBD1 (6 bases). Germline loops: CDR1 SQVTM, CDR2 ANQGSEA. CDR3 length equals 14 residues. V was clipped by 7 bases and J by 1 base, with 16 bases between them. CDR3 residues: CSAEPGTPQETQYF. The CDR3 bases are TGCAGCGCGGAACCAGGGACACCCCAAGAGACCCAGTACTTC.

This clone was detected only once. The J gene is TRBJ1-1, the V gene TRBV2, with TRBD1 matching over 9 bases. The length of the CDR3 is 13 residues. Germline CDR1 is SNHLY and CDR2 is FYNNEI. The V gene end was trimmed by 8 bases and the J gene end by 1 base; junction bases not matched to a gene: 2. The CDR3 is CASSTGGNTEAFF. The CDR3 coding sequence is TGTGCCAGCTCGACAGGGGGGAACACTGAAGCTTTCTTT.

V is TRBV5-1 and J is TRBJ1-4, with D hard to call. The germline V gene encodes CDR1 SGHRS and CDR2 YFSETQ. CDR3 size: 15 residues. Between the trimmed V and J ends, which lost 2 bases and 8 bases, there was a span of 16 bases. The CDR3 DNA is TGCGCCAGCAGCTTCTTTTCCGCAAGGCGGGAAAAACTGTTTTTT. It specifies CASSFFSARREKLFF.

V gene TRBV6-6 combines with J gene TRBJ2-7; D might be TRBD1 (6 bases). Germline V lookup: CDR1 MNHNY, CDR2 SVGAGI (reference sequence). Trimming stripped 4 bases from V and 2 bases from J, with 12 bases between. This CDR3 is built from 14 residues. In DNA form, the CDR3 reads TGTGCCAGCAGTTCCTCCGGACAGACCTACGAGCAGTACTTC. As protein: CASSSSGQTYEQYF.

CDR3 protein: CASSPLRRDTYTDTQYF. Here the CDR3 DNA reads TGTGCCAGCTCACCATTACGCCGGGACACATACACAGATACGCAGTATTTT. The rearrangement uses TRBV18 and TRBJ2-3; perhaps TRBD1 as D (6 bases). V was pared by 2 bases and J by 2 bases, with 17 bases between. CDR3 size: 17 residues. Germline lookup yields CDR1 KGHSH and CDR2 LQKENI. Together with reference TRBV18 and TRBJ2-3, the CDR3 gives the full variable domain: NAGVMQNPRHLVRRRGQEARLRCSPMKGHSHVYWYRQLPEEGLKFMVYLQKENIIDESGMPKERFSAEFPKEGPSILRIQQVVRGDSAAYFCASSPLRRDTYTDTQYFGPGTRLTVL.

The chain employs TRBV7-2 and TRBJ1-1, with D tentatively TRBD1 (5 bases). The CDR3 consists of 15 residues. Germline CDR1 and CDR2: SGHTA and FQGNSA. V was cut by 5 bases and J by 4 bases, with 17 bases left in between. The CDR3 DNA is TGTGCCAGCAGCCCTGGGGGGGGGTATCGCACTGAAGCTTTCTTT. Its translation is CASSPGGGYRTEAFF.

In this sample, this clone turned up a few times. V and J are TRBV29-1 and TRBJ1-5; TRBD1 matches at 8 bases. The trim removed 5 bases at V and 4 bases at J, leaving 4 bases unmatched. The germline V gene encodes CDR1 SQVTM and CDR2 ANQGSEA. This CDR3 region has 13 residues. In DNA, the CDR3 is TGCAGCGTTCGGACAGGGTCTAATCAGCCCCAGCATTTT. Amino acid sequence: CSVRTGSNQPQHF.